This T cell receptor beta chain was identified during a study of T cells after yellow fever vaccination. One entry per CDR3 protein results from TCRdb running MiXCR on the 5' RACE reads. The table records approximately 120,000 distinct CDR3 sequences, approximately 7% of them present only once. This clonotype appeared a few times. Germline CDR1 is DFQATT and CDR2 is SNEGSKA (reference sequence). The CDR3 has 12 residues. V lost 0 bases and J lost 9, with 9 bases in between. This receptor was obtained from a man aged 18 to 29 who received the YFV17D yellow fever vaccine. The chain links TRBV20-1 to TRBJ2-1, with D unclear. Sequencing used CD4+ T cells sorted from PBMCs, obtained roughly 10 days after the first yellow fever vaccination. For the CDR3, the DNA is TGCAGTGCTAGAGATCCGAACCGTGAGCAGTTCTTC. This encodes CSARDPNREQFF.